The sequence of this T cell receptor (beta chain) was determined in a study of brain metastases from non-small cell lung cancer. As regards this clone: What it recognizes is unknown.

Assay: immunoSEQ multiplex PCR; the TCRdb copy retains only in-frame clones and omits some. The data hold thousands of clones, with about 85% observed a single time. Whole-study findings and limits: Compared with their matched primary tumors, around 69% of brain metastases showed expanded T-cell clones. TCR repertoires overlapped largely between brain metastases and matched primaries. Fewer infiltrating T cells were found in brain metastases than primaries.

The sequencing input was primary lung tumor tissue. The sequence was obtained from a donor aged 40 or over with non-small cell lung cancer.

CDR3 sequence: CATSRDPQGAGYEQYF. CDR3 DNA: TGTGCCACCAGCAGAGATCCCCAGGGGGCTGGGTACGAGCAGTACTTC. The chain joins TRBV15 to TRBJ2-7; 8 nucleotides agree with TRBD1. The CDR3 has 16 residues. Trimming at V came to 0 bases and at J to 4 bases, leaving 8 bases not matched to a gene. CDR1 is LNHNV and CDR2 is YYDKDF in the germline V gene (reference sequence).